Sequencing of this T cell receptor (beta chain) was carried out in a study of blood T cells in healthy people across ages. General study results and limits: Expanded clonotype changes were possibly confounded by unknown donor CMV status. Naive CD4+ cells and diversity were both higher in long-lived donors than in aged donors.

V lost 2 bases and J 3 bases, leaving 14 bases between the germline ends. Germline loops: CDR1 SGHRS, CDR2 YFSETQ. The CDR3 spans 15 residues. Worth noting for this clonotype: Its antigen is not known.

Per-sample yields of isolated PBMCs were at least 6 million. PCR was performed a second time for 7 to 11 cycles using a sample-barcoded 5' primer and a J-beta primer mix. TCRdb reprocessed the 5' RACE reads via MiXCR and lists one record per CDR3 protein. This table has over 500,000 distinct CDR3 sequences, 40% to 65% appearing once. This receptor was identified in a woman older than 75 in good health. The sequenced material came from blood. The genes are TRBV5-1 and TRBJ2-5; TRBD1 is a possible D gene (6 bases). This CDR3 reads CASSLGGRGEETQYF. The CDR3 region has the DNA TGCGCCAGCAGCTTAGGGGGAAGAGGAGAAGAGACCCAGTACTTC.